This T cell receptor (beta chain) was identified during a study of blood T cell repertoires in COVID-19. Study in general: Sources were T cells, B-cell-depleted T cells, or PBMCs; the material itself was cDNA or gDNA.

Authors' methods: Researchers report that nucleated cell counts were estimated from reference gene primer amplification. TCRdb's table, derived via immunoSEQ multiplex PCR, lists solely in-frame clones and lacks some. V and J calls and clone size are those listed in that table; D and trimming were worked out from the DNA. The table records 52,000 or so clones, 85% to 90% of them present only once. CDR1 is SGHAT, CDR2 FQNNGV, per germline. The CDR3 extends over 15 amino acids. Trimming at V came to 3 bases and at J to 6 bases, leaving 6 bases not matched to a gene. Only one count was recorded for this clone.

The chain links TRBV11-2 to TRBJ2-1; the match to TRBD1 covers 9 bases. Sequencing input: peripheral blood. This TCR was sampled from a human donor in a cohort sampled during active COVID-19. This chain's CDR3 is CASSFLQGQGNEQFF. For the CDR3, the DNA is TGTGCCAGCAGCTTCCTACAGGGACAGGGCAATGAGCAGTTCTTC.